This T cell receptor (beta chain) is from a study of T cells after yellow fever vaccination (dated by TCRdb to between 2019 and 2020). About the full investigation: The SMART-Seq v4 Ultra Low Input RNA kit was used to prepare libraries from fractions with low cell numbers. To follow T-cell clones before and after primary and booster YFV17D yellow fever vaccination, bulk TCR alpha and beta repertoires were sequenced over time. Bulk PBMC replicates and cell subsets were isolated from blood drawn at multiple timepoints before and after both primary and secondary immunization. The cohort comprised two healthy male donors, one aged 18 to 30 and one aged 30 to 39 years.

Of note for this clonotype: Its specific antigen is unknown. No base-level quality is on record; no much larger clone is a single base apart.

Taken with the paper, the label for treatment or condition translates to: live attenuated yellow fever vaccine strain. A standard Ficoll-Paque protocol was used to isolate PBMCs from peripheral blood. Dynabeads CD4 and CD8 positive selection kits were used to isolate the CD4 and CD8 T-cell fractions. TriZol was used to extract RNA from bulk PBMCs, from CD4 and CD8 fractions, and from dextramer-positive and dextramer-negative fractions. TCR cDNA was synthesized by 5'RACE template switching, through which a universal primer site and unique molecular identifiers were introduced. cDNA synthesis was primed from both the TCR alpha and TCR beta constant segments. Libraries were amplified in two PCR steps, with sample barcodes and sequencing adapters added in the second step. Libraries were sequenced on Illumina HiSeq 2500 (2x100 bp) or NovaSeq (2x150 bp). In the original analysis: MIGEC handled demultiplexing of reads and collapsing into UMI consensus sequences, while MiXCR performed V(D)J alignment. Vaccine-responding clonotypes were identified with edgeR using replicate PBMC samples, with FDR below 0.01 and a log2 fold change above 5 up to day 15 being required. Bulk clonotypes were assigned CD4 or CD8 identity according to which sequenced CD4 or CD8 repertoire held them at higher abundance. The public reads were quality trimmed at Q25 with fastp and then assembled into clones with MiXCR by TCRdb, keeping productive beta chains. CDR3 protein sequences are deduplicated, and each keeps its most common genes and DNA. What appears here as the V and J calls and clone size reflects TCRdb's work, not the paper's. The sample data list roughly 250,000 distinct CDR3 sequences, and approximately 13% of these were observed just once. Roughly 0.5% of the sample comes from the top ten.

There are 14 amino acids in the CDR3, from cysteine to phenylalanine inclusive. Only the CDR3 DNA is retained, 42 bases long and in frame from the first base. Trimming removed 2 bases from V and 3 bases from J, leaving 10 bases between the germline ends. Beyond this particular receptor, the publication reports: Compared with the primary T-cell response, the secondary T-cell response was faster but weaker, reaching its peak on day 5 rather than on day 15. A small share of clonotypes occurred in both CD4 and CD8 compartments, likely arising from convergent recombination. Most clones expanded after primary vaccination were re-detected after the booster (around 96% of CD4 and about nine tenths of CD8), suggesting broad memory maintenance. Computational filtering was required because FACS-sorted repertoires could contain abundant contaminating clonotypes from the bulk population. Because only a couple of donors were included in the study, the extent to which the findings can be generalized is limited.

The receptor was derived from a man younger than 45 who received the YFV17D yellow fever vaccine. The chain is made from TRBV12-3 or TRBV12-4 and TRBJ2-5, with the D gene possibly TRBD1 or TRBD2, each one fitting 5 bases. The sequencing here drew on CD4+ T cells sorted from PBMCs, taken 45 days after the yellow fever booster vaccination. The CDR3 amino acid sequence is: CASSLWGSEETQYF. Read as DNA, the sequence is TGTGCCAGCAGTTTATGGGGGAGTGAAGAGACCCAGTACTTC.